One and the same sample provided the 10 T cell receptor beta chains below, sequenced in a study of blood T cells in healthy people across ages. The second PCR ran about 7 to 12 cycles with a sample-barcoded 5' primer and J-beta primers. MiXCR, applied by TCRdb to the 5' RACE reads, yields one record per CDR3 protein. Of under 2,000,000 distinct CDR3 sequences listed, less than 50% were seen once; the top ten hold over 2%. The sample consisted of blood. These receptors all stem from a woman aged 40 to 50 in good health.

The rearrangement joins TRBV5-6 to TRBJ1-1, with a possible D match to TRBD1 (5 bases). V gave up 2 bases and J gave up 2 bases, with 16 bases separating them. Germline CDR1 reads SGHDT; CDR2 reads YYEEEE. The CDR3 is 16 residues long. The CDR3 coding sequence is TGTGCCAGCAGCTTCCTCTCGGGGCAGGGAAACACTGAAGCTTTCTTT. It translates to CASSFLSGQGNTEAFF.

About this clonotype: One junction end disagrees with the germline gene, perhaps due to a read error. This chain links TRBV7-2 with TRBJ1-2; tentatively, D is TRBD1 (6 bases). Looked up from germline, CDR1 is SGHTA and CDR2 is FQGNSA. The CDR3 is 16 residues long. CDR3 sequence reads: CDSSLDYTGQAGGYTF. As DNA, the CDR3 is TGTGACAGCAGCTTAGATTACACAGGGCAAGCGGGAGGCTACACCTTC. The variable domain in full, completed from reference TRBV7-2 and TRBJ1-2, reads GAGVSQSPSNKVTEKGKDVELRCDPISGHTALYWYRQSLGQGLEFLIYFQGNSAPDKSGLPSDRFSAERTGGSVSTLTIQRTQQEDSAVYLCDSSLDYTGQAGGYTFGSGTRLTVV.

In nucleotides, the CDR3 is TGCAGTGCCATGGGAGCGACAACGGGGAAGCAGTTCTTC. It is translated as CSAMGATTGKQFF. The chain couples TRBV20-1 to TRBJ2-1, with D perhaps matching TRBD2 (5 bases). Trimming took off 6 bases at V and 11 bases at J, with 20 bases between the two ends. CDR1 DFQATT and CDR2 SNEGSKA come from the germline V gene (reference sequence). There are 13 residues in the CDR3.

The chain combines TRBV11-2 with TRBJ1-2; TRBD1 agrees at 7 bases. The junction had 9 bases not matched to a gene; V was cut back by 4 bases and J by 10 bases. The germline gives CDR1 SGHAT, CDR2 FQNNGV. The CDR3 runs to 13 residues. The CDR3 protein is CASSSRQGQDYTF. The CDR3 nucleotides are TGTGCCAGCAGCTCCCGACAGGGCCAGGACTACACCTTC.

This chain connects TRBV20-1 to TRBJ2-5; possible D gene TRBD1, 5 bases. The CDR3 contains 13 residues. Trimming removed 5 bases from V and 13 bases from J, with 23 bases in between. Germline values: CDR1 DFQATT, CDR2 SNEGSKA (reference sequence). CDR3 region: CSAYRFAAVERYF. The CDR3 DNA reads TGCAGTGCTTACAGGTTTGCCGCGGTGGAGCGGTACTTC.

The J gene is TRBJ2-3, the V gene TRBV12-3 or TRBV12-4; D not certain. This CDR3 contains 13 residues. Trimming shortened V by 4 bases and J by 5 bases, and 10 bases separated the two germline ends. CDR3 region: CASSWANRDTQYF. In nucleotides, the CDR3 is TGTGCCAGCAGTTGGGCTAATCGAGATACGCAGTATTTT.

This clonotype came up a few times. The chain has TRBV9 and TRBJ2-1, with TRBD2 matching over 8 bases. This CDR3 contains 15 residues. CDR1 and CDR2 from the germline V gene are SGDLS and YYNGEE. The junction had 12 bases not matched to a gene; V was cut back by 3 bases and J by 10 bases. The CDR3, as DNA: TGTGCCAGCAGCGGCGACGGGGGGGTGCTGCCCGAGCAGTTCTTC. This translates into CASSGDGGVLPEQFF.

The rearrangement links TRBV4-1 to TRBJ1-5; possibly TRBD1 for D (5 bases). V lost 3 bases and J lost 5, with 14 bases in between. CDR1 MGHRA and CDR2 YSYEKL come from the germline V gene. This CDR3 is 15 amino acids long. The DNA for the CDR3 is TGCGCCAGCAGCCAGGCATCCGGGGGACATCAGCCCCAGCATTTT. Residues: CASSQASGGHQPQHF.

The chain employs TRBV6-1 and TRBJ2-5, with 9 bases aligning to TRBD2. Germline CDR1 reads MNHNS; CDR2 reads SASEGT. The junction had 10 bases not matched to a gene; V was cut back by 6 bases and J by 2 bases. This CDR3 region has 16 residues. CDR3 sequence: CASSSKAGGYQETQYF. CDR3 coding DNA: TGTGCCAGCAGCTCAAAAGCGGGGGGTTATCAAGAGACCCAGTACTTC.

This clonotype was found a few times. The chain employs TRBV28 and TRBJ2-4; D possibly corresponds to TRBD2 (6 bases). CDR1 is MDHEN, CDR2 SYDVKM, per germline. Trimming removed 7 bases from V and 1 base from J, with 8 bases in between. The CDR3 extends over 13 amino acids. The chain's CDR3 is CASIGGAKNIQYF. The CDR3 DNA follows: TGTGCCAGCATTGGGGGGGCCAAAAACATTCAGTACTTC. Together with reference TRBV28 and TRBJ2-4, the CDR3 gives the full variable domain: DVKVTQSSRYLVKRTGEKVFLECVQDMDHENMFWYRQDPGLGLRLIYFSYDVKMKEKGDIPEGYSVSREKKERFSLILESASTNQTSMYLCASIGGAKNIQYFGAGTRLSVL.